These T cell receptor beta chains were read from a single sample in a study of cytomegalovirus exposure and HLA in healthy donors. Profiled with immunoSEQ multiplex PCR; TCRdb holds only in-frame clones, not every one. The sample records around 98,000 clones, roughly 76% being singletons. The sequenced material came from PBMCs. The receptors stem from a human donor in good health. CDR3s include the opening cysteine and the closing phenylalanine or tryptophan.

CAWSGFTGGRNEQFF,TRBJ2-1,TRBV30
CASSLKDRDHQPQHF,TRBJ1-5,TRBV27
CSVEDRGGCGYTF,TRBJ1-2,TRBV29-1
CASSRDRKNQPQHF,TRBJ1-5,TRBV6-1
CASRRQGSNSEAFF,TRBJ1-1,TRBV7-9
CAGQGVLNTEAFF,TRBJ1-1,TRBV7-9
CASSLEPGQGFTNLYEQYF,TRBJ2-7,TRBV7-6
CASSRRGSGNTIYF,TRBJ1-3,TRBV6-5
CAIPFRDSSMNTEAFF,TRBJ1-1,TRBV2
CASSPTTVGGYTF,TRBJ1-2,TRBV19
CASRRASVNTEAFF,TRBJ1-1,TRBV2
CASEEGAGGPDEQYF,TRBJ2-7,TRBV6-1
CASSGVFGEQYF,TRBJ2-7,TRBV19
CASSSWTGGSEQYF,-,TRBV5-1
CASSFKETQYF,TRBJ2-5,TRBV7-2
CASSSDISYEQYF,TRBJ2-7,TRBV7-9
CSVDSAVNTEAFF,TRBJ1-1,TRBV29-1
CASRTGGSKNIQYF,TRBJ2-4,TRBV2
CASSLTAGAPNEQFF,TRBJ2-1,TRBV11-2
CASSQGQGSEQYF,TRBJ2-7,TRBV4-2
CASSHDGQGVISGNTIYF,TRBJ1-3,TRBV5-1
CASSLGGRENQPQHF,TRBJ1-5,TRBV11-2
CASSRRGAAEAFF,TRBJ1-1,TRBV5-8
CASSEARWNTEAFF,TRBJ1-1,TRBV6-1
CASQFASDGYTF,TRBJ1-2,TRBV19
CASSDTEGQLWGANQPQHF,TRBJ1-5,TRBV6-1
CASSLDQGSTEAFF,TRBJ1-1,TRBV11-2
CASRYTGFNGELFF,TRBJ2-2,TRBV27
CATLAGGPAGELFF,TRBJ2-2,TRBV2
CASSPTQGEGYTF,TRBJ1-2,TRBV4-2
CASSLGGPGSQEAFF,TRBJ1-1,TRBV7-2